The 20 T cell receptor beta chains presented below share a single source sample, sequenced in a study of response to subunit inactivated influenza vaccine. TCRdb reprocessed the RT-PCR reads with MiXCR, giving one entry per CDR3 protein. The data hold just over 300,000 distinct CDR3 sequences, with roughly a fifth observed a single time. This sample comprised PBMCs from blood, obtained around 22 months after vaccination. The receptors were sampled from a man aged 50-75 years who received an inactivated influenza vaccine.

This clonotype was seen ten or more times. The chain is built from TRBV7-9 and TRBJ1-5; the D gene is possibly TRBD1 (6 bases). CDR3 length: 15 residues. The germline V gene encodes CDR1 SEHNR and CDR2 FQNEAQ (reference sequence). CDR3 sequence: CADYWGQSSNQPQHF. The CDR3 coding sequence is TGTGCGGACTACTGGGGGCAGAGTTCCAATCAGCCCCAGCATTTT.

This clonotype has a handful of counts. The chain joins TRBV5-1 to TRBJ2-7, with 11 bases lining up with TRBD2. V shed 0 bases, J shed 2 bases, and the junction held 7 bases outside the gene matches. Per germline, CDR1 SGHRS and CDR2 YFSETQ. The CDR3 runs to 17 residues. This CDR3 is CASSLGGSGRAAYEQYF. The DNA of the CDR3 is TGCGCCAGCAGCTTGGGTGGTAGCGGGAGGGCTGCCTACGAGCAGTACTTC.

The genes are TRBV19 and TRBJ2-3; D is unclear. The CDR3 spans 11 residues. Germline V CDR1 and CDR2: LNHDA, SQIVND (reference sequence). The V end lost 3 bases, the J end lost 5 bases, and 3 bases lay between the germline ends. The CDR3 nucleotides read TGTGCCAGTAGTATCAGAGATACGCAGTATTTT. It yields the protein CASSIRDTQYF.

This clonotype was seen at least ten times. This chain links TRBV5-1 with TRBJ1-1, with 7 bases lining up with TRBD1. The CDR3 totals 15 residues. The germline CDR1 and CDR2 sequences are SGHRS and YFSETQ. V was clipped by 0 bases and J by 6 bases; unmatched bases: 8. Here the CDR3 DNA reads TGCGCCAGCAGCTTGGGGGGTACAGGGGATCCTGAAGCTTTCTTT. This gives the protein CASSLGGTGDPEAFF.

This clonotype was observed many times. The chain is built from TRBV7-2 and TRBJ1-5; no reliable D call. Germline CDR1 and CDR2: SGHTA and FQGNSA. The germline V and J ends were trimmed by 3 bases and 5 bases, with 11 bases remaining between them. The length of the CDR3 is 14 residues. This CDR3 reads CASSFGRLDQPQHF. The CDR3 coding sequence is TGTGCCAGCAGCTTTGGTAGATTGGATCAGCCCCAGCATTTT.

This rearrangement joins TRBV5-1 to TRBJ2-3; D remains ambiguous. In germline, CDR1 is SGHRS, CDR2 YFSETQ. This CDR3 region has 11 residues. The V end was cut by 5 bases, the J end by 3 bases, with 4 bases between. CDR3 coding DNA: TGCGCCAGCAGTATGACAGATACGCAGTATTTT. It translates to CASSMTDTQYF.

This clonotype was recorded a few times. The chain uses TRBV7-6 and TRBJ2-1; D uncertain. Trimming stripped 0 bases from V and 7 bases from J, with 10 bases between. Looked up from germline, CDR1 is SGHVS and CDR2 is FNYEAQ. The CDR3 runs 14 residues. CDR3 loop: CASSLAGMGNEQFF. The CDR3 DNA follows: TGTGCCAGCAGCTTAGCTGGGATGGGTAATGAGCAGTTCTTC.

This clonotype was counted ten times or more. The gene calls are TRBV28 and TRBJ2-5; 9 bases are shared with TRBD1. V lost 5 bases and J lost 4; bases outside the gene matches: 8. This CDR3 spans 15 amino acids. Germline V gene lookup returns CDR1 MDHEN and CDR2 SYDVKM. As DNA, the CDR3 is TGTGCCAGCAGTCTGGACAGGGGTAGGGGAGAGACCCAGTACTTC. Translating gives CASSLDRGRGETQYF.

The rearrangement uses TRBV12-3 or TRBV12-4 and TRBJ1-5, with D unclear. The CDR3 sequence is 13 residues long. With 2 bases removed from V and 3 bases from J, the gap between germline ends came to 5 bases. The CDR3 DNA is TGTGCCAGCAGTTTACAGGACAATCAGCCCCAGCATTTT. It translates to CASSLQDNQPQHF.

The chain couples TRBV6-2 or TRBV6-3 to TRBJ2-7; tentative D call: TRBD2 (5 bases). CDR1 and CDR2 (germline): MNHEY, SVGEGT. Trimming shortened V by 2 bases and J by 0 bases, and 17 bases separated the two germline ends. The CDR3 contains 17 residues. CDR3: CASSYAAYGSVSYEQYF. CDR3 in DNA: TGTGCCAGCAGTTACGCGGCGTATGGGAGCGTCTCCTACGAGCAGTACTTC.

There are a few counts of this clonotype. V and J are TRBV6-6 and TRBJ2-7, with no clear D. This CDR3 region has 13 residues. Germline CDR1 is MNHNY and CDR2 is SVGAGI (reference sequence). Trimming removed 2 bases from V and 2 bases from J, with 7 bases in between. Here the CDR3 DNA reads TGTGCCAGCAGTTACCCGGATACCTACGAGCAGTACTTC. This codes for CASSYPDTYEQYF.

This clonotype has a handful of counts. The rearrangement links TRBV12-3 or TRBV12-4 to TRBJ2-3; 7 bases line up with TRBD2. The CDR3 totals 17 residues. Trimming took 7 bases from V and 0 from J; bases not matched to a gene: 13. CDR3 amino acids: CASNRGDRLASTDTQYF. The CDR3 DNA reads TGTGCCAGCAATCGGGGGGACCGACTAGCTAGCACAGATACGCAGTATTTT.

This clonotype has just a few counts. This sequence joins TRBV7-2 and TRBJ1-2; D gene uncertain. This CDR3 is built from 15 residues. Per the germline V gene, CDR1 is SGHTA and CDR2 is FQGNSA. V lost 1 base to trimming and J lost 7 bases, with 16 bases between them. The CDR3 protein is CASSLGIDGAAGYTF. CDR3 in DNA: TGTGCCAGCAGCTTAGGGATCGACGGCGCCGCTGGCTACACCTTC. The full variable domain, rest sourced from reference TRBV7-2 and TRBJ1-2, is GAGVSQSPSNKVTEKGKDVELRCDPISGHTALYWYRQSLGQGLEFLIYFQGNSAPDKSGLPSDRFSAERTGGSVSTLTIQRTQQEDSAVYLCASSLGIDGAAGYTFGSGTRLTVV.

The genes are TRBV20-1 and TRBJ2-1; 10 bases agree with TRBD2. V lost 2 bases and J lost 0; bases outside the gene matches: 10. The CDR3 is made up of 18 amino acids. Germline V gene data show CDR1 as DFQATT and CDR2 as SNEGSKA (reference sequence). The CDR3 is CSARRFPSGGHSYNEQFF. CDR3 in DNA: TGCAGTGCTAGACGTTTCCCTAGCGGGGGCCACTCCTACAATGAGCAGTTCTTC.

A few counts support this clonotype. The CDR3 DNA reads as TGTGCCAGCAGCTTGGCTACGGGCCCGCGGGAGACCCAGTACTTC. Encoded protein: CASSLATGPRETQYF. The chain carries TRBV5-6 and TRBJ2-5; the D is unclear. From germline, CDR1 is SGHDT and CDR2 YYEEEE. This CDR3 contains 15 residues. V was trimmed by 0 bases and J by 5 bases, leaving 14 bases between them. The full variable domain, its missing parts supplied by reference TRBV5-6 and TRBJ2-5, is DAGVTQSPTHLIKTRGQQVTLRCSPKSGHDTVSWYQQALGQGPQFIFQYYEEEERQRGNFPDRFSGHQFPNYSSELNVNALLLGDSALYLCASSLATGPRETQYFGPGTRLLVL.

This clonotype was recorded a few times. The V and J genes are TRBV29-1 and TRBJ2-7, with 8 bases lining up with TRBD1. The CDR3 totals 18 residues. J lost 2 bases, V lost 8 bases, and 23 bases had no gene match. Germline CDR1 SQVTM, CDR2 ANQGSEA. CDR3 protein: CSISISVAATGVPYEQYF. In DNA form, the CDR3 reads TGCAGCATATCAATAAGCGTTGCCGCGACAGGGGTCCCCTACGAGCAGTACTTC.

The gene calls are TRBV7-2 and TRBJ2-1; 7 bases are shared with TRBD1. CDR3 length equals 15 residues. Germline loops: CDR1 SGHTA, CDR2 FQGNSA. V shed 5 bases, J shed 3 bases, and the junction held 7 bases outside the gene matches. DNA of the CDR3: TGTGCCAGCAGCCTAAGACAGGGTGGCTACAATGAGCAGTTCTTC. The encoded protein is CASSLRQGGYNEQFF.

This clonotype was observed a few times. J is TRBJ2-5 and V is TRBV20-1, with 7 bases that match TRBD2. The ends lost 2 bases at V and 4 bases at J; junction bases unmatched: 7. Germline V gives CDR1 DFQATT, CDR2 SNEGSKA (reference sequence). This CDR3 contains 14 residues. The CDR3 DNA reads as TGCAGTGCTAGAAAGCGGGGTCTAGGAGAGACCCAGTACTTC. Protein sequence: CSARKRGLGETQYF.

V and J are TRBV18 and TRBJ2-4; D possibly corresponds to TRBD2 (7 bases). The CDR3 covers 13 residues. Germline CDR1 is KGHSH and CDR2 is LQKENI. The ends were cut back, 2 bases at V and 8 bases at J, with 10 bases in the middle. CDR3 sequence reads: CASSPIGGDIQYF. The CDR3 coding sequence is TGTGCCAGCTCACCAATAGGGGGGGACATTCAGTACTTC.

This clonotype showed up just a few times. This rearrangement joins TRBV3-1 to TRBJ2-1, with D hard to call. V was pared by 2 bases and J by 5 bases, with 22 bases between. Germline V gene data show CDR1 as LGHDT and CDR2 as YNNKEL (reference sequence). The CDR3 is 18 residues long. The CDR3 coding sequence is TGTGCCAGCAGCCAATTCTCCGCTGGAGTATTAGGGCACAATGAGCAGTTCTTC. It specifies CASSQFSAGVLGHNEQFF.